This T cell receptor beta chain stems from a study of CD8+ T cells in alopecia areata. General observations from the study: Mouse data revealed clearer TCR sharing than patient data did, a gap possibly tied to HLA. Sequences from scalp samples also cover resident alphabeta T cells of normal skin. Clonality exceeded that of normal scalp in lesional scalp, most notably in alopecia totalis/universalis.

Both CD4+ and CD8+ T cells were separated by sorting PBMCs. As the sequencing template, cDNA was produced by extracting RNA and reverse transcribing it. Clones were sequenced by immunoSEQ multiplex PCR, and TCRdb holds only the in-frame ones, with some missing. The table shows 100,000 to 150,000 clones, with around 48% occurring only once. Trimming removed 4 bases at V and 1 base at J, with 4 bases between. There are 12 residues in the CDR3. This clone has just a few counts. What it recognizes is unknown. The rearrangement uses TRBV23-1 and TRBJ1-1; D not certain. TRBV23-1 is filed as an ORF, its function uncertain. Input material: NKG2D-low CD8+ T cells sorted from blood. The source of this sequence is a human donor with alopecia areata. CDR3 bases: TGCGCCAGCAGTCTCCCGAACACTGAAGCTTTCTTT. This translates into CASSLPNTEAFF.